This record covers a single TCR beta chain. As yet, its antigen is unknown. This CDR3 has 16 residues. Germline CDR1 MNHEY, CDR2 SVGEGT. Trimming removed 2 bases from V and 14 bases from J; junction bases left unmatched: 15. Treatment denoted: around 19 received Ad26.COV2.S at low or high dose, single or two shots; 5 received placebo; per-sample allocation not given. The samples date from day 63 after the first vaccine or placebo injection. This sample is part of a study of Ad26.COV2.S vaccination and SARS-CoV-2 variants. Produced via immunoSEQ multiplex PCR; TCRdb's table is partial and in-frame only. The repertoire has about 330,000 clones, 90% of them found once; the top ten carry about 5.4%. Study-level findings and limits: With respect to non-spike TCR breadth, vaccine and placebo recipients were similar.

The sample in question was peripheral blood, obtained in a trial of Ad26.COV2.S vaccine versus placebo. This TCR was sampled from a person between 18 and 65 years old who received the Ad26.COV2.S COVID-19 vaccine or a placebo. This rearrangement joins TRBV6-2 or TRBV6-3 to TRBJ1-6; 7 nucleotides agree with TRBD1. In DNA, the CDR3 is TGTGCCAGCAGTTACACACTGGACAGGCCCGTGGTGTCCCTCCACTTT. Translating gives CASSYTLDRPVVSLHF.